The subject of this entry is one T cell receptor (beta chain). Then a second PCR, running about 6 to 11 cycles, was carried out with a sample-barcoded 5' primer and a J-beta primer mix. Through a template-switch adaptor with 12 random nucleotides, each cDNA molecule received a tag. TCRdb reprocessed the 5' RACE reads via MiXCR and lists one record per CDR3 protein. The sample holds about 640,000 distinct CDR3 sequences, under 70% seen once. This record belongs to a study of blood T cells in healthy people across ages. The CDR3 contains 16 residues. With 5 bases clipped from V and 5 bases from J, the junction kept 7 bases outside the gene matches. Per germline, CDR1 SGHRS and CDR2 YFSETQ.

Source material: blood. V is TRBV5-1 and J is TRBJ2-1, with 13 nucleotides matching TRBD2. The receptor comes from a man aged 55 to 70 in good health. The CDR3 sequence: CASSQTGTSGDNEQFF. As DNA, the CDR3 is TGCGCCAGCAGTCAAACCGGGACTAGCGGGGACAATGAGCAGTTCTTC.